A single sample is the source of the 20 T cell receptor beta chains below, sequenced in a study of blood T cell repertoires in COVID-19. Using immunoSEQ multiplex PCR, the repertoire was profiled, and TCRdb retains in-frame clones only, with some absent. The sample lists 250,000 or so clones, 85% to 90% occurring once. Sequenced sample: PBMCs or T cells enriched from blood (not recorded which). Receptors originate from a man between 50 and 59 years old who had been exposed to COVID-19.

The genes are TRBV19 and TRBJ2-5; 7 positions agree with TRBD2. In germline, CDR1 is LNHDA, CDR2 SQIVND (reference sequence). Germline trimming cut 6 bases from V and 2 bases from J; bases unmatched to any gene: 9. This CDR3 spans 15 amino acids. This CDR3 reads CASRMWGGEQETQYF. CDR3 DNA: TGTGCCAGTAGGATGTGGGGAGGGGAGCAAGAGACCCAGTACTTC.

The chain has TRBV5-6 and TRBJ2-4; the D gene is possibly TRBD2 (7 bases). Germline V gene sequence: CDR1 SGHDT, CDR2 YYEEEE. The CDR3 runs to 15 residues. Trimming left V 3 bases short and J 3 bases short, with 13 bases between. The CDR3 coding sequence is TGTGCCAGCAGCTGGGGGGGCCGGGACAAAAACATTCAGTACTTC. Translating gives CASSWGGRDKNIQYF.

This clone was seen a single time. The chain links TRBV9 to TRBJ2-3, with D perhaps matching TRBD2 (5 bases). Germline-derived CDR1 and CDR2 are SGDLS and YYNGEE. Trimming removed 4 bases from V and 0 bases from J, with 15 bases in between. CDR3 length: 16 residues. The CDR3, as DNA: TGTGCCAGCAGCCCCCGGGGTTATTCTAGCACAGATACGCAGTATTTT. It translates to CASSPRGYSSTDTQYF. Based on the CDR3 plus reference TRBV9 and TRBJ2-3, the full variable domain is DSGVTQTPKHLITATGQRVTLRCSPRSGDLSVYWYQQSLDQGLQFLIQYYNGEERAKGNILERFSAQQFPDLHSELNLSSLELGDSALYFCASSPRGYSSTDTQYFGPGTRLTVL.

The V and J genes are TRBV10-3 and TRBJ1-1; D remains unclear. CDR1 and CDR2 from the germline V gene are ENHRY and SYGVKD. V was shortened by 6 bases and J by 0 bases, with 14 bases between the two germline ends. The length of the CDR3 is 15 residues. The CDR3: CAIRDGGRMNTEAFF. CDR3 nucleotides: TGTGCCATCAGAGATGGCGGCAGAATGAACACTGAAGCTTTCTTT.

The chain has TRBV27 and TRBJ2-2, with a possible D match to TRBD2 (5 bases). The V gene's germline CDR1 is MNHEY and CDR2 SMNVEV (reference sequence). V was shortened by 7 bases and J by 2 bases, with 17 bases between the two germline ends. This CDR3 has 16 residues. Written as DNA, the CDR3 is TGTGCCAGCACCTATCGATTAGCGCTCAACACCGGGGAGCTGTTTTTT. Translation gives CASTYRLALNTGELFF.

This rearrangement joins TRBV28 to TRBJ2-2, with TRBD1 matching over 10 bases. This CDR3 has 17 amino acids. Germline CDR1 MDHEN, CDR2 SYDVKM. V trimming: 3 bases; J trimming: 3 bases; junction bases outside the gene matches: 7. The CDR3 nucleotides are TGTGCCAGCAGTTTTTGGAGCGGACAGGGGGACACCGGGGAGCTGTTTTTT. It encodes CASSFWSGQGDTGELFF.

The chain is built from TRBV6-5 and TRBJ2-7; 7 nucleotides match TRBD2. The CDR3 consists of 15 residues. V lost 8 bases to trimming and J lost 2 bases; unmatched junction nucleotides: 12. Germline CDR1 MNHEY, CDR2 SVGAGI. The CDR3 here is CASRPGGLAAYEQYV. The CDR3, as DNA: TGTGCCAGCCGACCCGGTGGGCTAGCGGCCTACGAGCAGTACGTC.

This chain uses TRBV19 with TRBJ1-1; TRBD1 is a possible D gene (6 bases). The CDR3 spans 16 residues. Per germline, CDR1 LNHDA and CDR2 SQIVND (reference sequence). V gave up 4 bases and J gave up 2 bases, with 17 bases separating them. DNA for the CDR3: TGTGCCAGTAGTACGCGCCAGGGGCGGGCTAACACTGAAGCTTTCTTT. Translating it yields CASSTRQGRANTEAFF.

The rearrangement uses TRBV18 and TRBJ1-2; D is ambiguous. This CDR3 comprises 14 residues. The V end lost 5 bases, the J end lost 2 bases, and 12 bases lay between the germline ends. Germline CDR1 KGHSH, CDR2 LQKENI. The CDR3 spells CASSTRRENYGYTF. The CDR3 DNA reads as TGTGCCAGCTCAACGAGACGGGAAAACTATGGCTACACCTTC.

The rearrangement links TRBV5-5 to TRBJ2-5, with TRBD1 as a possible D gene (5 bases). CDR3 size: 16 residues. The germline V gene encodes CDR1 SGHKS and CDR2 YYEKEE (reference sequence). The V end was cut by 4 bases, the J end by 2 bases, with 18 bases between. The CDR3 coding sequence is TGTGCCAGCAGCCCGACGATATCGGCAGGGCAAGAGACCCAGTACTTC. It specifies CASSPTISAGQETQYF.

A few counts support this clone. The genes are TRBV28 and TRBJ1-6, with D maybe TRBD1 (5 bases). V lost 3 bases, J lost 10 bases, and 10 bases lay in between. There are 13 residues in the CDR3. Germline assignment: CDR1 MDHEN and CDR2 SYDVKM. The CDR3 coding sequence is TGTGCCAGCAGTTTTTTCGGGGGGTCACCCCTCCACTTT. Translating gives CASSFFGGSPLHF.

This sequence joins TRBV4-1 and TRBJ2-1; D is ambiguous. V lost 0 bases and J lost 3, with 9 bases in between. Germline V CDR1 and CDR2: MGHRA, YSYEKL. The CDR3 extends over 15 amino acids. CDR3 coding DNA: TGCGCCAGCAGCCAAGATCCGGTGGTCTACAATGAGCAGTTCTTC. Amino acids: CASSQDPVVYNEQFF.

This chain uses TRBV3-1 (or the pseudogene TRBV3-2) with TRBJ2-1; D is perhaps TRBD2 (5 bases). CDR1 and CDR2 from the germline V gene are LGHDT and YNNKEL (reference sequence). The CDR3 runs 13 residues. V lost 1 base and J lost 7, with 8 bases in between. The CDR3, as DNA: TGTGCCAGCAGCCAAGTCGGCGGGAATGAGCAGTTCTTC. Encoded protein: CASSQVGGNEQFF.

The chain links TRBV4-1 to TRBJ1-3; a possible D gene is TRBD1 (6 bases). This CDR3 comprises 14 residues. Germline assignment: CDR1 MGHRA and CDR2 YSYEKL. V shed 0 bases and J shed 4 bases, with 7 bases lying between them. The CDR3 spells CASSQDDRGNTIYF. The CDR3 bases are TGCGCCAGCAGCCAAGATGACAGGGGAAACACCATATATTTT.

The CDR3 nucleotides read TGTGCCAGCAGCGCCCAGGGGAAGGGCACTGAAGCTTTCTTT. It encodes CASSAQGKGTEAFF. This chain connects TRBV9 to TRBJ1-1, with a weak D call TRBD1 (6 bases). Trimming removed 3 bases at V and 4 bases at J, with 13 bases between. This CDR3 has 14 residues. Germline V lookup: CDR1 SGDLS, CDR2 YYNGEE.

This sequence joins TRBV7-9 and TRBJ1-2; 8 nucleotides agree with TRBD1. Germline V gene lookup returns CDR1 SEHNR and CDR2 FQNEAQ (reference sequence). With 3 bases clipped from V and 4 bases from J, the junction kept 7 bases outside the gene matches. The CDR3 has 15 residues. The DNA for the CDR3 is TGTGCCAGCAGCTTTAACCCGGACAGGGCCTATGGCTACACCTTC. This gives the protein CASSFNPDRAYGYTF.

The genes are TRBV30 and TRBJ2-5; a weak D match, TRBD2 (5 bases). Trimming took 0 bases from V and 4 from J, leaving 12 bases between them. CDR1 and CDR2 (germline): GTSNPN, SVGIG (reference sequence). CDR3 length: 14 residues. CDR3 amino acids: CAWSVQRTAETQYF. CDR3 DNA sequence: TGTGCCTGGAGTGTACAGAGGACTGCAGAGACCCAGTACTTC.

This clone was picked up a small number of times. The genes are TRBV7-2 and TRBJ1-1, with D possibly being TRBD1 (6 bases). V lost 4 bases and J lost 4, with 22 bases in between. The germline V gene encodes CDR1 SGHTA and CDR2 FQGNSA. The length of the CDR3 is 17 residues. The CDR3 bases are TGTGCCAGCAGCTCCACTACAGGGCTATACCGGGGCACTGAAGCTTTCTTT. This codes for CASSSTTGLYRGTEAFF.

V and J are TRBV19 and TRBJ2-5; 11 nucleotides line up with TRBD1. Germline CDR1 reads LNHDA; CDR2 reads SQIVND (reference sequence). The CDR3 has 16 residues. V lost 0 bases, J lost 5 bases, and 5 bases stayed unmatched. The CDR3 sequence is CASSIEWTGGLETQYF. The CDR3 DNA follows: TGTGCCAGTAGTATAGAATGGACAGGGGGCTTGGAGACCCAGTACTTC.

V usage is TRBV5-1 and J usage is TRBJ2-5, with TRBD1 matching 9 bases. The CDR3 has 15 amino acids. J gave up 3 bases and V 2 bases, and 5 bases lay outside the gene matches. CDR1 is SGHRS and CDR2 is YFSETQ in the germline V gene. CDR3 in DNA: TGCGCCAGCAGCTTTGGACAGGGGCGAGAAGAGACCCAGTACTTC. It specifies CASSFGQGREETQYF.